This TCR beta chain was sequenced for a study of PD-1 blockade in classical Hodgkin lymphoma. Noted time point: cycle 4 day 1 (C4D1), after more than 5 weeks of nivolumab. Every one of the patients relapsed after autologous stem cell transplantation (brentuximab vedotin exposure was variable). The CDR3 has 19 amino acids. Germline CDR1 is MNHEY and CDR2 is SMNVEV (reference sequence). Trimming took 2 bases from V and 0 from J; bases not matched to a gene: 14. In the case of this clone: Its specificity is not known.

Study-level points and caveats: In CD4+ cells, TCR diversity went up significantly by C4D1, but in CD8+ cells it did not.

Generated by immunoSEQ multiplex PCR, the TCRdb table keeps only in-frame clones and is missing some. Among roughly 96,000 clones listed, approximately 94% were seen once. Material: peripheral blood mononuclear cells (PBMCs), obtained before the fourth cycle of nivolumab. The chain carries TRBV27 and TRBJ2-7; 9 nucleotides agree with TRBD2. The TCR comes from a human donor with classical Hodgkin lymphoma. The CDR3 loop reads CASSLMGLAALRSSYEQYF. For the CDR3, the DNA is TGTGCCAGCAGTTTAATGGGACTAGCTGCTTTGCGTAGCTCCTACGAGCAGTACTTC.